The T cell receptor beta chain described here comes from a study of shared clonotypes between healthy human individuals. Losses at the gene ends were 2 bases for V and 4 bases for J; bases not matched to a gene: 5. The length of the CDR3 is 14 residues. Germline V CDR1 and CDR2: MNHEY, SMNVEV (reference sequence). On this clone: Its specificity is unknown.

HIV-negative, healthy adults without recent acute infections or vaccinations were the donors. A split of CD4+ cells into CD45RA+ naive and CD45RA-negative memory subsets was performed. A deep-level run was used for the assay. Only in-frame clones appear in the TCRdb table, and some are missing; sequencing was by immunoSEQ multiplex PCR. The sample yields 600,000 to 700,000 clones, about three quarters seen once. Study-wide results and limits: Among four donors, roughly 5.4% of naive CD4 clonotypes were found in common.

The specimen sequenced was memory CD4+ T cells sorted from blood. Subset indicated: CD45RA-negative fraction. This chain uses TRBV27 with TRBJ2-7, with 7 nucleotides matching TRBD1. This TCR came from a woman aged 30 to 39 in good health. CDR3 in amino acids: CASSLRGGSYEQYF. CDR3 nucleotide sequence: TGTGCCAGCAGTTTAAGAGGGGGCTCTTACGAGCAGTACTTC.